This entry describes one TCR beta chain. In the authors' methods: Counts of nucleated cells, estimated from reference gene primer amplification, were obtained. Sequencing was performed with immunoSEQ multiplex PCR; in TCRdb, only in-frame clones are kept and a portion is missing. Clone size and V and J calls were adopted from that table, with D and trimming inferred from the DNA. Altogether some 100,000 clones are present, around 85% being singletons, with the ten largest covering about 1.7%. These data are taken from a study of blood T cell repertoires in COVID-19. Overall study: Some COVID-19 samples were acute and others convalescent; all came from the United States, Italy and Spain. T cells, B-cell-depleted T cells, or PBMCs provided the cDNA or gDNA that served as material.

CDR1 and CDR2 (germline): MNHNS, SASEGT. Trimming removed 1 base at V and 4 bases at J, with 11 bases between. CDR3 length: 16 amino acids. The V call is TRBV6-1, the J call TRBJ1-6; D is unresolved. The TCR comes from a woman aged 70-85 years with active or convalescent COVID-19. The specimen was peripheral blood. The CDR3 sequence is CASSEEEQTYNSPLHF. The CDR3 bases are TGTGCCAGCAGTGAAGAGGAACAGACATATAATTCACCCCTCCACTTT.